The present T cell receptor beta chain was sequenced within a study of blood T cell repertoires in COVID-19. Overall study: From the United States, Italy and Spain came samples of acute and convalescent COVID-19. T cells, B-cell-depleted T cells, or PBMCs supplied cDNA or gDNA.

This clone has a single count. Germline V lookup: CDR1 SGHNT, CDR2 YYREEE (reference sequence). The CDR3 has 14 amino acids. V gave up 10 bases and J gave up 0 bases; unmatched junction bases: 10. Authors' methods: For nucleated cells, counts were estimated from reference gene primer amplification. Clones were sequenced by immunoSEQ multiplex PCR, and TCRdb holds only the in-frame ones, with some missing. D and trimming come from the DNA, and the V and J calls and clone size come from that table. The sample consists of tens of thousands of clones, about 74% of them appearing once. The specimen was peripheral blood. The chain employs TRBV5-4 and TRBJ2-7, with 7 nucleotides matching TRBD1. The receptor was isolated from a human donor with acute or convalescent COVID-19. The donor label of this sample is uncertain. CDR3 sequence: CACHGQAHSYEQYV. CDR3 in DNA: TGTGCCTGCCACGGACAGGCCCACTCCTACGAGCAGTACGTC.